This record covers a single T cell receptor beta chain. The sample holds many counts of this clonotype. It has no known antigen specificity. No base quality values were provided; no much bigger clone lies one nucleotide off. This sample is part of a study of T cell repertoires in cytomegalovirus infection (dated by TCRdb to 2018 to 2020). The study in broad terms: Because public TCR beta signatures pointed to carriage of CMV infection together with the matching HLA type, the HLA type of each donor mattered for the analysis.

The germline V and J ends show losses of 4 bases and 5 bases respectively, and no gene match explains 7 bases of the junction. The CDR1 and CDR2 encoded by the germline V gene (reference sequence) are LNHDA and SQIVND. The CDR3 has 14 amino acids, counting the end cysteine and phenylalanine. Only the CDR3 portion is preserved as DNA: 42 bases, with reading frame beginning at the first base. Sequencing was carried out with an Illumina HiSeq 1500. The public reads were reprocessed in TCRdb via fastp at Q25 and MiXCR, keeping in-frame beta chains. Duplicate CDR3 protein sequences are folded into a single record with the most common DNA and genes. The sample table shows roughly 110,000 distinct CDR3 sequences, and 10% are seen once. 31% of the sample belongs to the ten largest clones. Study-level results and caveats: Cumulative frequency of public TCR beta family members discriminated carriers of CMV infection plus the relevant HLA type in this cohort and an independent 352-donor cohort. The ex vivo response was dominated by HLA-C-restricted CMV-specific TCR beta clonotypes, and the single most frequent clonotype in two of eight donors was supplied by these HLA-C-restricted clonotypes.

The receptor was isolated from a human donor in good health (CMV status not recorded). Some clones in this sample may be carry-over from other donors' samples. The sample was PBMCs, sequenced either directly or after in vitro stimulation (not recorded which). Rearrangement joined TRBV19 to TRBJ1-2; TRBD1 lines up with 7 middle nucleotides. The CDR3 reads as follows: CASSNQGGTYGYTF. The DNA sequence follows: TGTGCCAGTAGTAATCAGGGGGGCACATATGGCTACACCTTC.